What follows is one TCR beta chain and its context. This sample is part of a study of blood T cell repertoires in COVID-19. Study at large: The United States, Italy and Spain provided the acute and convalescent COVID-19 samples. PBMCs, B-cell-depleted T cells, or T cells were the source of the cDNA or gDNA that made up the material.

Original data processing: Amplification of reference gene primers provided the estimated nucleated cell counts. TCRdb's table, derived via immunoSEQ multiplex PCR, lists solely in-frame clones and lacks some. That table is the source of V, J and clone size, and D and trimming were worked out from the DNA. The sample holds about 400,000 clones, about nine tenths seen once. This TCR was sampled from a woman in her twenties or thirties with active or convalescent COVID-19. Material: peripheral blood.

CDR3 in DNA: TGTGCCAGCACTCGATGGGCAGGGGATGGCTACACCTTC. This gives the protein CASTRWAGDGYTF. V is TRBV28 and J is TRBJ1-2, with D possibly matching TRBD1 (6 bases). The V end was cut by 7 bases, the J end by 6 bases, with 15 bases between. This CDR3 is built from 13 residues. Germline loops: CDR1 MDHEN, CDR2 SYDVKM.